These 31 T cell receptor beta chains share one sample of origin, sequenced in a study of CD4 T cells in relation to SARS-CoV-2 and coronaviruses (dated by TCRdb to about 2021). CD4+ T cells from unexposed donors were collected before the COVID-19 pandemic (2011-2018). The EasySep CD4+ T cell isolation kit was used to isolate CD4+ T cells once the cultures had run for roughly 10 days. Their target antigens are unknown. The library was prepared using the immunoSEQ multiplex PCR assay. TCRdb obtained this table from immuneACCESS and retained in-frame rearrangements with V and J assigned. These tables miss some clones; where compared with another copy, unresolved V genes account for less than half of the shortfall, and the remainder is unexplained. The sample has tens of thousands of clones on record, 76% of them singletons. Together, the top ten hold approximately 28% of the sample. Input material: CD4+ T cells from PBMCs, cultured in vitro. The receptors were sampled from a human donor in good health.

The V gene is TRBV11-2, the J gene TRBJ2-1; D unresolved. Trimming took 1 base from V and 5 from J, leaving 6 bases between them. CDR3 size: 13 residues. From germline, CDR1 is SGHAT and CDR2 FQNNGV. CDR3: CASSLAVNNEQFF. The CDR3 nucleotides read TGTGCCAGCAGCTTAGCCGTAAACAATGAGCAGTTCTTC.

The chain has TRBV7-2 and TRBJ1-2; TRBD1 is a possible D gene (6 bases). V was shortened by 2 bases and J by 4 bases, with 11 bases between the two germline ends. Per germline, CDR1 SGHTA and CDR2 FQGNSA. There are 14 residues in the CDR3. The CDR3 DNA follows: TGTGCCAGCAGCTTACCAGGGGACATCTATGGCTACACCTTC. This encodes CASSLPGDIYGYTF.

This clone ranks as medium-sized. The rearrangement joins TRBV11-2 to TRBJ1-2; unclear D gene. The V gene lost 5 bases and the J gene lost 8 bases, with 15 bases spanning the gap. The CDR3 spans 13 residues. The V gene's germline CDR1 is SGHAT and CDR2 FQNNGV. CDR3 bases: TGTGCCAGCAGCGAAATTCAGGTCGGAGGCTACACCTTC. It specifies CASSEIQVGGYTF.

This clone was seen a single time. The V call is TRBV28, the J call TRBJ2-7; 8 bases fit TRBD2. Per the germline V gene, CDR1 is MDHEN and CDR2 is SYDVKM. This CDR3 has 13 residues. The trim removed 3 bases at V and 3 bases at J, leaving 1 base unmatched. CDR3 sequence reads: CASSFAGGYEQYF. CDR3 coding DNA: TGTGCCAGCAGTTTTGCGGGGGGCTACGAGCAGTACTTC.

V gene TRBV12-3 or TRBV12-4 combines with J gene TRBJ1-1; D is possibly TRBD1 (6 bases). Trimming took 6 bases from V and 5 from J, leaving 10 bases between them. CDR3 length equals 12 residues. CDR3 sequence reads: CASSRGGTEAFF. CDR3 DNA sequence: TGTGCCAGCAGCAGGGGAGGAACTGAAGCTTTCTTT.

This clone was found once. V is TRBV12-1 and J is TRBJ2-7; the table calls TRBD2, which could not be checked here. TRBV12-1 is flagged as a pseudogene. CDR3 length: 14 residues. The CDR3 sequence: CASSFEAVSYEQYF. CDR3 in DNA: TGTGCCAGCAGCTTTGAAGCGGTATCCTACGAGCAGTACTTC.

This sequence joins TRBV5-8 and TRBJ2-7; 10 positions agree with TRBD1. V lost 4 bases to trimming and J lost 6 bases; unmatched junction nucleotides: 13. Germline V gene sequence: CDR1 SGHTS, CDR2 YDEGEE. The CDR3 runs to 16 residues. CDR3 nucleotides: TGTGCCAGCAGCAAAAAACTGGGACAGGGGTCTCTCGAGCAGTACTTC. Protein: CASSKKLGQGSLEQYF.

The chain has TRBV10-3 and TRBJ1-1, with no clear D. The V gene lost 3 bases and the J gene lost 11 bases, with 10 bases spanning the gap. The germline CDR1 and CDR2 sequences are ENHRY and SYGVKD. This CDR3 contains 11 residues. CDR3 sequence: CAISDGRGAFF. In DNA, the CDR3 is TGTGCCATCAGTGATGGGCGCGGGGCTTTCTTT.

The chain joins TRBV11-3 to TRBJ2-1; D not resolved. V gave up 5 bases and J gave up 2 bases, with 10 bases separating them. Germline values: CDR1 SGHNT, CDR2 YENEEA. The CDR3 is made up of 14 amino acids. The CDR3 sequence: CASSPPGTYNEQFF. For the CDR3, the DNA is TGTGCCAGCAGCCCCCCGGGTACCTACAATGAGCAGTTCTTC. The variable domain in full, with the rest retrieved from reference TRBV11-3 and TRBJ2-1, is EAGVVQSPRYKIIEKKQPVAFWCNPISGHNTLYWYLQNLGQGPELLIRYENEEAVDDSQLPKDRFSAERLKGVDSTLKIQPAELGDSAVYLCASSPPGTYNEQFFGPGTRLTVL.

V is TRBV10-3 and J is TRBJ2-4; D uncertain. V was clipped by 5 bases and J by 3 bases, with 2 bases between them. The length of the CDR3 is 11 residues. CDR1 is ENHRY, CDR2 SYGVKD, per germline. CDR3 coding DNA: TGTGCCATCAGTAACAAAAACATTCAGTACTTC. Protein sequence: CAISNKNIQYF.

V is TRBV21-1 and J is TRBJ2-7; the DNA was not compared with TRBD1, the D call given in the table. TRBV21-1 is noted as a pseudogene. The CDR3 runs to 16 residues. The CDR3 DNA reads as TGTGCCAGCAGCAAGATCGGGACAGGGTCCTTCTACGAGCAGTACTTC. It is translated as CASSKIGTGSFYEQYF.

The rearrangement links TRBV5-1 to TRBJ2-5, with D perhaps matching TRBD1 or TRBD2 (5 bases each). V gave up 3 bases and J gave up 2 bases, with 11 bases separating them. The CDR3 length is 14 residues. Germline values: CDR1 SGHRS, CDR2 YFSETQ. The CDR3 loop is CASSSAGAQETQYF. CDR3 DNA sequence: TGCGCCAGCAGCTCAGCCGGGGCACAAGAGACCCAGTACTTC.

V is TRBV27 and J is TRBJ1-2; TRBD1 is a possible D gene (5 bases). Germline loops: CDR1 MNHEY, CDR2 SMNVEV (reference sequence). Trimming removed 4 bases at V and 1 base at J, with 13 bases between. CDR3 length: 15 residues. CDR3 in DNA: TGTGCCAGCAGTTCAGACAGATTACTTAACTATGGCTACACCTTC. Translation gives CASSSDRLLNYGYTF.

A few counts support this clone. The chain is built from TRBV6-1 and TRBJ2-5; a possible D gene is TRBD2 (7 bases). The CDR3 totals 16 residues. Germline V gene sequence: CDR1 MNHNS, CDR2 SASEGT. Trimming stripped 2 bases from V and 4 bases from J, with 17 bases between. CDR3 protein: CASSESTGGASETQYF. CDR3 nucleotide sequence: TGTGCCAGCAGTGAATCTACGGGGGGCGCCTCAGAGACCCAGTACTTC.

The rearrangement uses TRBV6-6 and TRBJ2-7, with 9 bases lining up with TRBD1. The CDR3 consists of 14 residues. CDR1 is MNHNY and CDR2 is SVGAGI in the germline V gene (reference sequence). V lost 10 bases and J lost 6; bases outside the gene matches: 13. This chain's CDR3 is CATATGQGRGEQYF. CDR3 sequence (DNA): TGTGCCACCGCAACGGGACAGGGTCGGGGCGAGCAGTACTTC.

The chain employs TRBV4-1 and TRBJ1-3, with D possibly being TRBD1 (5 bases). CDR3 size: 18 residues. The germline V gene has CDR1 MGHRA and CDR2 YSYEKL. Trimming cost V 0 bases and J 1 base, with 16 bases left between them. This CDR3 reads CASSQEGAGLLSGNTIYF. The CDR3, as DNA: TGCGCCAGCAGCCAAGAAGGGGCAGGGCTACTATCTGGAAACACCATATATTTT.

The chain links TRBV11-2 to TRBJ2-1, with D unclear. Trimming cost V 0 bases and J 8 bases, with 8 bases left between them. This CDR3 has 13 residues. Germline-derived CDR1 and CDR2 are SGHAT and FQNNGV. CDR3: CASSLDLAYEQFF. CDR3 sequence (DNA): TGTGCCAGCAGCTTAGATTTAGCCTATGAGCAGTTCTTC.

This clone has a handful of counts. This rearrangement joins TRBV6-5 to TRBJ2-7; weak D call: TRBD2 (6 bases). V was shortened by 0 bases and J by 3 bases, with 15 bases between the two germline ends. The CDR3 sequence is 16 residues long. Germline CDR1 reads MNHEY; CDR2 reads SVGAGI. This CDR3 reads CASSYSSDSGGYEQYF. CDR3 DNA: TGTGCCAGCAGTTACTCTAGTGATAGCGGAGGCTACGAGCAGTACTTC.

J is TRBJ2-2 and V is TRBV19; TRBD2 agrees at 7 bases. The CDR3 sequence is 17 residues long. With 4 bases clipped from V and 4 bases from J, the junction kept 12 bases outside the gene matches. From germline, CDR1 is LNHDA and CDR2 SQIVND (reference sequence). CDR3 DNA: TGTGCCAGTAGTACAGACCGGGGACTACGGGTCACCGGGGAGCTGTTTTTT. It specifies CASSTDRGLRVTGELFF.

V and J are TRBV5-1 and TRBJ1-1; 7 bases match TRBD1. The CDR3 is 13 amino acids. V was clipped by 1 base and J by 3 bases; unmatched bases: 0. Germline V gene lookup returns CDR1 SGHRS and CDR2 YFSETQ. CDR3 nucleotide sequence: TGCGCCAGCAGCTTGCAGGGGGACACTGAAGCTTTCTTT. Amino acid sequence: CASSLQGDTEAFF.

This clone appeared a few times. The rearrangement links TRBV19 to TRBJ2-3, with D maybe TRBD2 (5 bases). Germline V gene data show CDR1 as LNHDA and CDR2 as SQIVND (reference sequence). The V end lost 9 bases, the J end lost 0 bases, and 16 bases lay between the germline ends. The CDR3 extends over 15 amino acids. The CDR3 reads CASRQDRGSTDTQYF. The CDR3 DNA follows: TGTGCCAGCCGCCAGGACCGAGGGAGCACAGATACGCAGTATTTT.

The chain employs TRBV7-8 and TRBJ1-2, with 10 bases lining up with TRBD1. The germline V gene encodes CDR1 SGHVS and CDR2 FQNEAQ. The trim removed 4 bases at V and 0 bases at J, leaving 8 bases unmatched. This CDR3 is 17 amino acids long. Written as DNA, the CDR3 is TGTGCCAGCAGCTCCTCCGGGACAGGGGACTCTAACTATGGCTACACCTTC. This sequence encodes CASSSSGTGDSNYGYTF.

This sequence joins TRBV15 and TRBJ2-4; D not certain. The CDR3 has 15 amino acids. V dropped 1 base and J dropped 5 bases, with 12 bases sitting between them. Germline assignment: CDR1 LNHNV and CDR2 YYDKDF (reference sequence). In DNA, the CDR3 is TGTGCCACCAGCAGAGTTATGGGTGTCGAAAACATTCAGTACTTC. It yields the protein CATSRVMGVENIQYF.

The genes are TRBV29-1 and TRBJ1-2, with a tentative D call TRBD1 (5 bases). Germline CDR1 and CDR2: SQVTM and ANQGSEA. Between the trimmed V and J ends, which lost 4 bases and 5 bases, there was a span of 14 bases. CDR3 length: 13 amino acids. The CDR3 is CSVGSVGGYGYTF. CDR3 in DNA: TGCAGCGTTGGCTCCGTGGGGGGTTATGGCTACACCTTC.

The chain links TRBV24-1 to TRBJ2-2; D gene unclear. The CDR3 has 15 residues. Germline assignment: CDR1 KGHDR and CDR2 SFDVKD. The V gene lost 5 bases and the J gene lost 2 bases, with 11 bases spanning the gap. The DNA of the CDR3 is TGTGCCACCAGTGGAATTAGCCTAAACACCGGGGAGCTGTTTTTT. The encoded protein is CATSGISLNTGELFF.

V is TRBV21-1 and J is TRBJ2-7; the DNA was not used to check the table's D call, TRBD1. TRBV21-1 is a pseudogene. This CDR3 region has 15 residues. This CDR3 is CASSPRDRGIYEQYF. The CDR3 region has the DNA TGTGCCAGCAGCCCCAGGGACAGGGGGATTTACGAGCAGTACTTC.

The rearrangement links TRBV7-3 to TRBJ2-2, with a possible D match to TRBD1 (6 bases). The ends were cut back, 4 bases at V and 8 bases at J, with 17 bases in the middle. Germline lookup yields CDR1 SGHTA and CDR2 FQGTGA. The CDR3 contains 15 residues. As DNA, the CDR3 is TGTGCCAGCAGCTGGGACATAGGCTCAGGAGGGGAGCTGTTTTTT. Translating it yields CASSWDIGSGGELFF.

This CDR3 reads CATREVSYEQYF. CDR3 DNA sequence: TGTGCCACTAGGGAGGTGAGCTACGAGCAGTACTTC. The chain joins TRBV6-5 to TRBJ2-7; tentative D call: TRBD2 (6 bases). CDR3 length: 12 amino acids. Germline values: CDR1 MNHEY, CDR2 SVGAGI. V was trimmed by 10 bases and J by 3 bases, leaving 13 bases between them.

This clone has only a few counts. The CDR3 loop is CASSLGDPSLYEQYF. The DNA of the CDR3 is TGTGCCAGCAGCTTGGGTGATCCTTCCCTCTACGAGCAGTACTTC. V usage is TRBV5-4 and J usage is TRBJ2-7; unclear D gene. The germline V and J ends were trimmed by 0 bases and 3 bases, with 13 bases remaining between them. Germline assignment: CDR1 SGHNT and CDR2 YYREEE (reference sequence). The CDR3 runs 15 residues. Drawing the rest from reference TRBV5-4 and TRBJ2-7, the complete variable domain is ETGVTQSPTHLIKTRGQQVTLRCSSQSGHNTVSWYQQALGQGPQFIFQYYREEENGRGNFPPRFSGLQFPNYSSELNVNALELDDSALYLCASSLGDPSLYEQYFGPGTRLTVT.

The rearrangement uses TRBV24-1 and TRBJ2-3; no clear D. Trimming pared 6 bases from V and 0 bases from J, leaving 9 bases between. From germline, CDR1 is KGHDR and CDR2 SFDVKD. CDR3 length: 14 amino acids. The CDR3 here is CATSSATSTDTQYF. As DNA, the CDR3 is TGTGCCACCAGTTCCGCGACTAGCACAGATACGCAGTATTTT.

J is TRBJ2-3 and V is TRBV9, with TRBD2 identical over 13 bases. The germline V gene has CDR1 SGDLS and CDR2 YYNGEE. J gave up 4 bases and V 4 bases, and 3 bases lay outside the gene matches. The CDR3 loop spans 15 amino acids. Written as DNA, the CDR3 is TGTGCCAGCAGCACGGGACTAGCGGGACCAGATACGCAGTATTTT. Translation gives CASSTGLAGPDTQYF.